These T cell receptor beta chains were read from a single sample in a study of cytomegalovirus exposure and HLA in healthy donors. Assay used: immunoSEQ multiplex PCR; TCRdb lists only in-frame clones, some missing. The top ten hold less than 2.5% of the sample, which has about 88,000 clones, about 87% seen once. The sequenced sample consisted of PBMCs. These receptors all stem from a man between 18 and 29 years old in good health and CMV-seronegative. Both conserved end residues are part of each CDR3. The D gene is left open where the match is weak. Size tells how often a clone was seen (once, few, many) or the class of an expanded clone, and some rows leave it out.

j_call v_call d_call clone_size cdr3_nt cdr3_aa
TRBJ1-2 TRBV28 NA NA TGTGCCAGCAGTTTCCCGATCGGGGGGACTAACTATGGCTACACCTTC CASSFPIGGTNYGYTF
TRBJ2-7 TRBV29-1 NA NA TGCAGCGTTGGAGAGGGGGGCTACGAGCAGTACTTC CSVGEGGYEQYF
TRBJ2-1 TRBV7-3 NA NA TGTGCCAGCAGCTTAACAGGGGGGGGAGTGGGATACAATGAGCAGTTCTTC CASSLTGGGVGYNEQFF
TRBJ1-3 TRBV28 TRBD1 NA TGTGCCAGCGGGACAGGGAGTTTCGCTGGAAACACCATATATTTT CASGTGSFAGNTIYF
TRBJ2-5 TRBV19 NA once TGTGCCAGTAGTGGAGGGACGTTACAAGGGGAGACCCAGTACTTC CASSGGTLQGETQYF
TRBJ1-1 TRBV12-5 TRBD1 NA TGTGCTAGTGGTTTGTTTAAAGATTGGGGACAGGGCCTACAAGGGACGGGTTCCACTGAAGCTTTCTTT CASGLFKDWGQGLQGTGSTEAFF
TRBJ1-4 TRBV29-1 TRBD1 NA TGCAGCGTTGTTTTGGGACAGGGTGTTCTCGGCCGCGAAAAACTGTTTTTT CSVVLGQGVLGREKLFF
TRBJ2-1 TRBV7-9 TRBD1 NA TGTGCCAGCAGCTCGTCCCGGGACAGGGGCCCCAATGAGCAGTTCTTC CASSSSRDRGPNEQFF
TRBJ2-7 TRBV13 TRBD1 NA TGTGCCAGCAGCTTAGGGACAGGGGGCTTCTACGAGCAGTACTTC CASSLGTGGFYEQYF
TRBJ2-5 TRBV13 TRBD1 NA TGTGCCAGCAGCTTAGCGAGGGGGCGCTGGGAGACCCAGTACTTC CASSLARGRWETQYF
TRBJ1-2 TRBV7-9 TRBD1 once TGTTCCAGCAGCTCAACTACGACGGGACAGCCCTATGGCTACACCTTC CSSSSTTTGQPYGYTF
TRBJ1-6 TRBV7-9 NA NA TGTTCCAGCAGCTTAGGCGGGGTTGGAAATTCACCCCTCCACTTT CSSSLGGVGNSPLHF
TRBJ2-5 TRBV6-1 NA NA TGTGCCAGCTCCGAGGGGACCCAGTACTTC CASSEGTQYF
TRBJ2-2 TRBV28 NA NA TGTGCCGTAGTGCGGGGAGGTTTTACCGGGGAGCTGTTTTTT CAVVRGGFTGELFF
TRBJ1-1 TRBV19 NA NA TGTGCCAGTAAATCCCCCGCGCGTAAACTTATGAACACTGAAGCTTTCTTT CASKSPARKLMNTEAFF
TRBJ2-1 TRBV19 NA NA TGTGCCAGTAGTTCTAGGGGGAACAATGAGCAGTTCTTC CASSSRGNNEQFF
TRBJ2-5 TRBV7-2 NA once TGTGCCAGCAGCCTTAATATTCGAAGGGGCCCTCAAGAGACCCAGTACTTC CASSLNIRRGPQETQYF
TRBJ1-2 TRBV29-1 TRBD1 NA TGCAGCGTAACAGGGGTTTCAAACTATGGCTACACCTTC CSVTGVSNYGYTF
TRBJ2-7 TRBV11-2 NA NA TGTGCCAGCAGCCTCTTCTCCAGGGTGAATGAGCAGTACTTC CASSLFSRVNEQYF
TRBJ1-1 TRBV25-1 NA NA TGTGCCAGCAGCGGGGGAGTCAGCACTGAAGCTTTCTTT CASSGGVSTEAFF
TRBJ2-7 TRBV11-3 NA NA TGTGCCAGTGGAAGGGGCCCCTACGAGCAGTACTTC CASGRGPYEQYF
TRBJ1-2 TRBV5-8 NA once TGTGCCAGCAGCTCTCATAAGCGGGGCTACACCTTC CASSSHKRGYTF
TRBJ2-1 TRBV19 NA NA TGTGCCAGTAGTATAGCGGGAGTGGATGAGCAGTTCTTC CASSIAGVDEQFF
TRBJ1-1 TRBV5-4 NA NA TGTGCCAGCAGCTCCATTCGGACTGAAGCTTTCTTT CASSSIRTEAFF
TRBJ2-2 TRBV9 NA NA TGTGCCAGCACCCCAACTCCAGCGGGGAACACCGGGGAGCTGTTTTTT CASTPTPAGNTGELFF
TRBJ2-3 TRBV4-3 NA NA TGCGCCAGCAGCCAAGTGAGCGGAGATACGCAGTATTTT CASSQVSGDTQYF
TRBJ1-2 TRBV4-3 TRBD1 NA TGCGCCAGCAGCCATCGACAGGGCGCTGGTGGCTACACCTTC CASSHRQGAGGYTF
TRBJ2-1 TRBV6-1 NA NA TGTGCCAGTCAAGAAACAGGGAATGAGCAGTTCTTC CASQETGNEQFF
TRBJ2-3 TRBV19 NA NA TGTGCCAGTAGTGTCACAGGGAAAGATACGCAGTATTTT CASSVTGKDTQYF
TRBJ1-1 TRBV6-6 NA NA TGTGCCAGCAGTACCCAGGGAGGGGGGGAAGCTTTCTTT CASSTQGGGEAFF
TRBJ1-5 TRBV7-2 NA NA TGTGCCAGCAGCTTAGGCCCTGGGAGAGGTAGTCAGCCCCAGCATTTT CASSLGPGRGSQPQHF
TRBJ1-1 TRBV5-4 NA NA TGTGCCAGCAGCTCCCCTTCCGGGAACACTGAAGCTTTCTTT CASSSPSGNTEAFF
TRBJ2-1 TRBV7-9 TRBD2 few TGTGCCAGCAGCATCGGACTAGCCTCCTACAATGAGCAGTTCTTC CASSIGLASYNEQFF
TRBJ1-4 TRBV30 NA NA TGTGCCTGGAGTCGGGCAGGAGGTGAAAAACTGTTTTTT CAWSRAGGEKLFF
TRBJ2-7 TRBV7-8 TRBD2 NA TGTGCCAGCAGCTCAAGACTAGCGGGAGGACAAATAAACTACGAGCAGTACTTC CASSSRLAGGQINYEQYF
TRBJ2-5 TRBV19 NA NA TGTGCCAGTAGTATCGGGCAGGGTGGGGTTGGAGAGACCCAGTACTTC CASSIGQGGVGETQYF
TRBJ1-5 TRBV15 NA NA TGTGCCACCAGCAGGGGGTCGACAGCTCCACTCCACAATCAGCCCCAGCATTTT CATSRGSTAPLHNQPQHF
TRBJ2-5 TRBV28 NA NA TGTGCCAGCAGAAACAGGGAAAGGAGTGAGACCCAGTACTTC CASRNRERSETQYF
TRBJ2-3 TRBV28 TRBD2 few TGTGCCAGCAGTACACAGACTAGCGGAGGGCTACATACGCAGTATTTT CASSTQTSGGLHTQYF
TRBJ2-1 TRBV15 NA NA TGTGCCACCAGCAAAGCAAACAATGAGCAGTTCTTC CATSKANNEQFF
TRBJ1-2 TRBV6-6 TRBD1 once TGTGCCAGCAGGGATACAGGGGGCTGGAACTATGGCTACACCTTC CASRDTGGWNYGYTF
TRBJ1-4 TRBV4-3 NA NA TGCGCCAGCAGCCAAGCTACCTCCTGGTATGAAAAACTGTTTTTT CASSQATSWYEKLFF
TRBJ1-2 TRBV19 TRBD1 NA TGTGCCAGTACAGTGGACAGGGCTAACTATGGCTACACCTTC CASTVDRANYGYTF
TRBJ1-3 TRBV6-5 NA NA TGTGCCAGCAGACAGGGCTCTGGAAACACCATATATTTT CASRQGSGNTIYF
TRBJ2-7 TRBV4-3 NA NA TGCGCCAGCAGCCAGTACACCAGGTCCGAGCAGTACTTC CASSQYTRSEQYF
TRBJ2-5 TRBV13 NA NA TGTGCCAGCAGCTTAGGGACGACAGGAATCCTCGAGACCCAGTACTTC CASSLGTTGILETQYF
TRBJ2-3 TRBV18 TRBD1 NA TGTGCCAGTGGACCGGGACAGGGAGTTTTAGGCACAGATACGCAGTATTTT CASGPGQGVLGTDTQYF
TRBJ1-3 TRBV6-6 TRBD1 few TGTGCCAGCAGTACCTACAGGGGCCCCTCTGGAAACACCATATATTTT CASSTYRGPSGNTIYF
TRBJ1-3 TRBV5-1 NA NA TGCGCCAGCAGCTTGAACACCAGGGCCACGGGAAACACCATATATTTT CASSLNTRATGNTIYF
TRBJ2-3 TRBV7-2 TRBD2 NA TGTGCCAGCAGCCAGGGACTAGGCCAGTATTTT CASSQGLGQYF